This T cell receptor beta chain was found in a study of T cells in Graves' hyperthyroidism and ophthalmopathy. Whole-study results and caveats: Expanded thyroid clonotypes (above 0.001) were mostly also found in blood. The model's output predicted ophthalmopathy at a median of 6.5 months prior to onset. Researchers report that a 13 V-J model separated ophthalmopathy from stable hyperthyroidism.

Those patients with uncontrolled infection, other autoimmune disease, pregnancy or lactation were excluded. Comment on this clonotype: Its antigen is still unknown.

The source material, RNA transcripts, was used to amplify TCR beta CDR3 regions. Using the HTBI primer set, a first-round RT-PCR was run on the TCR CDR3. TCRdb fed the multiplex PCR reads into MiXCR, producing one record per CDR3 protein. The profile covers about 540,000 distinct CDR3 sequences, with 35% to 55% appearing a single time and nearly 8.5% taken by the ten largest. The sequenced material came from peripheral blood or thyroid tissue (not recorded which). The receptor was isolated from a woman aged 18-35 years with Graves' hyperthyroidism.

For the CDR3, the DNA is TGCAGCGTTATGGGGACTAGCGGGAGTAACGAGCAGTACTTC. Translation gives CSVMGTSGSNEQYF. The chain has TRBV29-1 and TRBJ2-7; TRBD2 matches at 14 bases. There are 14 residues in the CDR3. V lost 5 bases and J lost 5; bases outside the gene matches: 5. Germline V gives CDR1 SQVTM, CDR2 ANQGSEA.